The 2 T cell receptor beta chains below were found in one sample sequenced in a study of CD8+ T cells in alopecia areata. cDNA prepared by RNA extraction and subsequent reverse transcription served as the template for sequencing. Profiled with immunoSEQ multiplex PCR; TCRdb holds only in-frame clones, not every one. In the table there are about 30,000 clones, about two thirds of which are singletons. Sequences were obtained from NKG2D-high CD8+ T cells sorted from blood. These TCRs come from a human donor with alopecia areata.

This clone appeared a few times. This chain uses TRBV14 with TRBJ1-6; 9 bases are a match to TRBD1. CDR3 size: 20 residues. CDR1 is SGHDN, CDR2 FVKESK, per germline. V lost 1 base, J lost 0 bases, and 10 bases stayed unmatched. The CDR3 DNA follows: TGTGCCAGCAGCCAAGGAGACTGGACAGGGGCGGTCTCCTATAATTCACCCCTCCACTTT. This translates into CASSQGDWTGAVSYNSPLHF.

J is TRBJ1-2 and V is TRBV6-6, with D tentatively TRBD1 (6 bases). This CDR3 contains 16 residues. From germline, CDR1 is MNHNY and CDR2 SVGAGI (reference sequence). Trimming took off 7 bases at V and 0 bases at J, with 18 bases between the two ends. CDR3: CASTPNQNRANYGYTF. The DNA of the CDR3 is TGTGCCAGCACCCCCAATCAGAACAGGGCTAACTATGGCTACACCTTC.